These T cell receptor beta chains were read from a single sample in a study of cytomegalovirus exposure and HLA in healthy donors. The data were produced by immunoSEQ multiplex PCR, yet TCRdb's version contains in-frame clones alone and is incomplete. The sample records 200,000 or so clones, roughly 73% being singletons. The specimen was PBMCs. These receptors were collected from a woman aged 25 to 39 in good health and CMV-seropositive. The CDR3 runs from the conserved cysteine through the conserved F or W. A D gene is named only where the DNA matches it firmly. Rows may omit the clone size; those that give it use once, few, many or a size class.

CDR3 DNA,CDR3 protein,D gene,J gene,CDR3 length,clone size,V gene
TGTGCCAGAAGACTAGCGGGACGGAGCTCCTACAATGAGCAGTTCTTC,CARRLAGRSSYNEQFF,TRBD2,TRBJ2-1,16,NA,TRBV19
TGTGCCAGCTCACCAGGGACACCGAGCAATCAGCCCCAGCATTTT,CASSPGTPSNQPQHF,NA,TRBJ1-5,15,NA,TRBV18
TGTGCCAGCAGCGAAACCGGGACTAGCGGGGGTCGGGAGCAGTTCTTC,CASSETGTSGGREQFF,TRBD2,TRBJ2-1,16,NA,TRBV9
TGTGCCAGCAGAAGGGGACAACTCTATAATTCACCCCTCCACTTT,CASRRGQLYNSPLHF,NA,TRBJ1-6,15,NA,TRBV5-6
TGCGCCAGCAGTGAGGGGGGGATCCGGGACAGACGACACTATGGCTACACCTTC,CASSEGGIRDRRHYGYTF,TRBD1,TRBJ1-2,18,NA,TRBV10-1
TGCAGCGTTGAAGTTGCGGACAGGATTAACTATGGCTACACCTTC,CSVEVADRINYGYTF,TRBD1,TRBJ1-2,15,NA,TRBV29-1
TGTGCCTGGGTACCCAAGCGGGAGCCACACAATGAGCAGTTCTTC,CAWVPKREPHNEQFF,TRBD2,TRBJ2-1,15,few,TRBV30
TGTGCCAGTAGTATCTCGAACACTGAAGCTTTCTTT,CASSISNTEAFF,NA,TRBJ1-1,12,NA,TRBV19
TGTGCCAGCATCCCTCCCTGCGATGAGCAGTTCTTC,CASIPPCDEQFF,NA,TRBJ2-1,12,NA,TRBV27
TGCGCCAGCAGCCAAGATCTTAACAGGGTGGACGAGCAGTACTTC,CASSQDLNRVDEQYF,NA,TRBJ2-7,15,once,TRBV4-1
TGTGCCAGCAGTCCTCGGACAGGGGCTGTAACTAATGAAAAACTGTTTTTT,CASSPRTGAVTNEKLFF,TRBD1,TRBJ1-4,17,NA,TRBV2
TGTGCCTGGAGTATGGGACTACCGTCCTACAATGAGCAGTTCTTC,CAWSMGLPSYNEQFF,TRBD2,TRBJ2-1,15,NA,TRBV30
TGTGCCAGCAGCCCAGGGGGGACCCGGGGCAATCAGCCCCAGCATTTT,CASSPGGTRGNQPQHF,TRBD1,TRBJ1-5,16,NA,TRBV7-2
TGCGCCAGCAGCTTGGCGTGGGAGTTTTCGAACACTGAAGCTTTCTTT,CASSLAWEFSNTEAFF,NA,TRBJ1-1,16,NA,TRBV5-1
TGTGCCAGCAGCGGACAAGGGTTTTTGACTTACAATGAGCAGTTCTTC,CASSGQGFLTYNEQFF,NA,TRBJ2-1,16,NA,TRBV7-2
TGTGCCAGCAGCTCTACCTCGGGAGGGCCCTATGGCTACACCTTC,CASSSTSGGPYGYTF,NA,TRBJ1-2,15,once,TRBV5-4
TGTGCCAGCAGTGACGACAGTACTGTTAATTCACCCCTCCACTTT,CASSDDSTVNSPLHF,NA,TRBJ1-6,15,NA,TRBV6-6
TGTGCCAGCAGTTCACACAGGGACAAGGGAACTGAAGCTTTCTTT,CASSSHRDKGTEAFF,NA,TRBJ1-1,15,NA,TRBV2
TGTGCCAGCAGCCCCAGGAGGGAGCTCGGGAACATTCAGTACTTC,CASSPRRELGNIQYF,NA,TRBJ2-4,15,NA,TRBV6-6
TGTGCCAGCAGGACAGGGGCCTTCGATGAGCAGTTCTTC,CASRTGAFDEQFF,TRBD1,TRBJ2-1,13,NA,TRBV2
TGTGCCTGGAGCTACCCCGGGGGTCCCAATCAGCCCCAGCATTTT,CAWSYPGGPNQPQHF,NA,TRBJ1-5,15,NA,TRBV30
TGTGCCAGCAGTGATTCAGGGGGGAGTCAGCCCCAGCATTTT,CASSDSGGSQPQHF,TRBD1,TRBJ1-5,14,NA,TRBV6-1
TGTGCCAGCAGCGATACCCCGGGACAGGGGGCGTCCGGCAATCAGCCCCAGCATTTT,CASSDTPGQGASGNQPQHF,TRBD1,TRBJ1-5,19,NA,TRBV5-4
TGTGCCAGCAGCCCCGGCAGGAGGGGCCAGCCCCAGCATTTT,CASSPGRRGQPQHF,NA,TRBJ1-5,14,NA,TRBV28
TGTGCCAGCTCAACTCAGGGGGCTGACTACAATGAGCAGTTCTTC,CASSTQGADYNEQFF,TRBD1,TRBJ2-1,15,NA,TRBV18
TGTGCCAGCAGTGAAGGTCCCCTAGGGGGGGCCTACGAGCAGTACTTC,CASSEGPLGGAYEQYF,NA,TRBJ2-7,16,NA,TRBV2
TGTGCCAGCAAACGGACAGGAGAAGCTTTCTTT,CASKRTGEAFF,TRBD1,TRBJ1-1,11,NA,TRBV2
TGCGCCAGCAGCTTGTTCCCAGCGGGGGGGGAAGAGACCCAGTACTTC,CASSLFPAGGEETQYF,TRBD2,TRBJ2-5,16,NA,TRBV5-1
TGTGCCAGCAGCTTCTTGACAGGACGACTAAACACTGAAGCTTTCTTT,CASSFLTGRLNTEAFF,NA,TRBJ1-1,16,NA,TRBV7-8
TGTGCCAGCAGTTTTGACCTGGGGGGGAACACTGAAGCTTTCTTT,CASSFDLGGNTEAFF,NA,TRBJ1-1,15,NA,TRBV28
TGTGCCAGCAGTTTCAGGGACGAGCAGTACTTC,CASSFRDEQYF,NA,TRBJ2-7,11,NA,TRBV28
TGTGCCAGCAGTGAGAGCTCCTACGAGCAGTACTTC,CASSESSYEQYF,NA,TRBJ2-7,12,NA,TRBV2
TGTGCCAGCAGTTTGCGGTTAACAGATACGCAGTATTTT,CASSLRLTDTQYF,NA,TRBJ2-3,13,NA,TRBV28
TGTGCCAGCAGTTACTACCGCGGGAGGGACAATGAGCAGTTCTTC,CASSYYRGRDNEQFF,TRBD2,TRBJ2-1,15,NA,TRBV6-5
TGCGCCAGCAGCCCCCTGGCGGGAGAAGGGTACGAGCAGTACTTC,CASSPLAGEGYEQYF,TRBD2,TRBJ2-7,15,NA,TRBV4-3
TGTGCCAGCAGCCAAGATGATCACAGGGGGTGGACAGATACGCAGTATTTT,CASSQDDHRGWTDTQYF,TRBD1,TRBJ2-3,17,NA,TRBV4-2
TGTGCCAGCAGTGAAATTCGAGGGGCGGGGAGCTCCTATAATTCACCCCTCCACTTT,CASSEIRGAGSSYNSPLHF,NA,TRBJ1-6,19,few,TRBV28
TGTGCCAGTAGTATGTGGCAGGGTCAAAACATTCAGTACTTC,CASSMWQGQNIQYF,NA,TRBJ2-4,14,NA,TRBV19
TGCGCCAGCACCCCAGGGGATTACTACAATGAGCAGTTCTTC,CASTPGDYYNEQFF,NA,TRBJ2-1,14,NA,TRBV5-1
TGTGCCAGCAGTTCCTCCCCAGGGGACCCGGGCGGCTACACCTTC,CASSSSPGDPGGYTF,NA,TRBJ1-2,15,NA,TRBV6-5
TGTGCCAGCAGCTCCAGACAGGGGATCGACGAGCAGTACTTC,CASSSRQGIDEQYF,TRBD1,TRBJ2-7,14,NA,TRBV7-2
TGTGCCAGCAGATCGACAGGGGGCATGTCTGGCTACACCTTC,CASRSTGGMSGYTF,TRBD1,TRBJ1-2,14,NA,TRBV5-6
TGTGCCAGCAGCTTCAGGCTCTATGGCTACACCTTC,CASSFRLYGYTF,NA,TRBJ1-2,12,NA,TRBV7-2
TGTGCCAGCAGATGGGACAGGGGCTATGGCTACACCTTC,CASRWDRGYGYTF,TRBD1,TRBJ1-2,13,NA,TRBV6-5
TGTGCCAGCAGCTCCGCCTCCAACGGGGGGTATGAGCAGTTCTTC,CASSSASNGGYEQFF,TRBD2,TRBJ2-1,15,few,TRBV7-2
TGTGCCATCAGGGACTTATCCTTGGAGACCCAGTACTTC,CAIRDLSLETQYF,NA,TRBJ2-5,13,NA,TRBV10-3
TGTGCCAGCAGCCGGGGGGCGAACACTGAAGCTTTCTTT,CASSRGANTEAFF,NA,TRBJ1-1,13,NA,TRBV7-3
TGCGCCAGCAGCCAACTAGCGGGGGACCAAGAGACCCAGTACTTC,CASSQLAGDQETQYF,TRBD2,TRBJ2-5,15,few,TRBV4-1
TGTGCCAGCAGCTTCGACAGGTCGGCTGAAGCTTTCTTT,CASSFDRSAEAFF,NA,TRBJ1-1,13,NA,TRBV7-9
TGTGCCAGTACCTCGGGACAGACAAACTATGGCTACACCTTC,CASTSGQTNYGYTF,TRBD1,TRBJ1-2,14,NA,TRBV19
TGTGCCAGCAGCTTAACAGGGGGGAATAGCGGCGAGCAGTACTTC,CASSLTGGNSGEQYF,TRBD1,TRBJ2-7,15,NA,TRBV7-6
TGTGCCAGCAGTTCCCCCGGGACAGGGGGCAACTATGGCTACACCTTC,CASSSPGTGGNYGYTF,TRBD1,TRBJ1-2,16,NA,TRBV27
TGTGCCAGCTGTTACCTGGGACAGGGAAGTTCACCCCTCCACTTT,CASCYLGQGSSPLHF,TRBD1,TRBJ1-6,15,once,TRBV28
TGTGCCAGCAGCCCCGGGACAGTCAACTATGGCTACACCTTC,CASSPGTVNYGYTF,TRBD1,TRBJ1-2,14,NA,TRBV5-6
TGCGCCAGCAGACCAACAAACTATGGCTACACCTTC,CASRPTNYGYTF,NA,TRBJ1-2,12,NA,TRBV5-1
TGTGCCAGCAGCTTAATGAGTACTGGGGCCAACGTCCTGACTTTC,CASSLMSTGANVLTF,NA,TRBJ2-6,15,NA,TRBV7-2
TGTGCCAGCACCTCGGACCGGGAGGGCCTGTTCGAGCAGTACTTC,CASTSDREGLFEQYF,TRBD2,TRBJ2-7,15,NA,TRBV25-1